The entry below gives a single T cell receptor beta chain sequence along with its context. Its antigen is not identified. This sample was taken from a study of T cell responses to AZD1222 COVID-19 vaccine. Study as a whole: Some second doses came at about 4 weeks and others at about 12 weeks; these were pooled.

General observations from the study: Spike-specific TCR breadth and depth went up after people got two AZD1222 doses. CD4 TCRs associated with vaccination spanned spike, dominating at 160-218 and 743-854. The study sampled repertoires only after the peak T cell response.

In germline, CDR1 is SGHTA, CDR2 FQGTGA. This CDR3 is 14 amino acids long. V lost 3 bases, J lost 2 bases, and 9 bases lay in between. The data were produced by immunoSEQ multiplex PCR, yet TCRdb's version contains in-frame clones alone and is incomplete. The sample lists roughly 100,000 clones, 89% occurring once. The input for sequencing was peripheral blood, taken on day 0 of AZD1222 vaccination. The clonotype originates from an adult in good health. The rearrangement uses TRBV7-3 and TRBJ2-3; D unclear. CDR3 sequence (DNA): TGTGCCAGCAGCTTCCTGCCTACCACAGATACGCAGTATTTT. It yields the protein CASSFLPTTDTQYF.